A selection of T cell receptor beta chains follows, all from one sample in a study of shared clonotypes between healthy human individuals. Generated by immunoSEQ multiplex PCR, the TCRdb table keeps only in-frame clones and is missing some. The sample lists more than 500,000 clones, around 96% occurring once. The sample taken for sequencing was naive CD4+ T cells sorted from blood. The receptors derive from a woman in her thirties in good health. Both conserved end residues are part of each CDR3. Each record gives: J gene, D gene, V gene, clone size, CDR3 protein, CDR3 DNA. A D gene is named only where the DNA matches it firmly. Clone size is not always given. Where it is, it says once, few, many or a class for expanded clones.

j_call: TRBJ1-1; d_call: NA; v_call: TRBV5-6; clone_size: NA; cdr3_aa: CASSLVTEVGTEAFF; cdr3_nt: TGTGCCAGCAGCTTGGTTACCGAGGTGGGTACTGAAGCTTTCTTT
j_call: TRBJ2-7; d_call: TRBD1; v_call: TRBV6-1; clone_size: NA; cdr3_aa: CASSEGQGASFLSYEQYF; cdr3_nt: TGTGCCAGCAGTGAGGGTCAGGGGGCGTCTTTCCTCTCCTACGAGCAGTACTTC
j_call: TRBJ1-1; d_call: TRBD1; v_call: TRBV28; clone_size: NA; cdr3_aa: CASSSTGNGNTEAFF; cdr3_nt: TGTGCCAGCAGTTCGACAGGGAATGGAAACACTGAAGCTTTCTTT
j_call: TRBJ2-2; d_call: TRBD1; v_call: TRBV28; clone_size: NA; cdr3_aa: CASTTTWDRETGELFF; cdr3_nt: TGTGCCAGCACCACCACCTGGGACAGGGAGACCGGGGAGCTGTTTTTT
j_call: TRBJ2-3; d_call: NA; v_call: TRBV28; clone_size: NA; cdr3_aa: CASSLSTYTSTDTQYF; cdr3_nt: TGTGCCAGCAGTTTATCGACTTATACTAGCACAGATACGCAGTATTTT
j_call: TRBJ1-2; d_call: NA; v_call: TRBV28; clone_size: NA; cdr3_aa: CASRFPSTDNYGYTF; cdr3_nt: TGTGCCAGCAGATTCCCTTCGACAGATAACTATGGCTACACCTTC
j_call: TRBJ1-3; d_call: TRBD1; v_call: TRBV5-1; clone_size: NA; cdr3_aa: CASRKGAEGNTIYF; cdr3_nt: TGCGCCAGCAGGAAGGGGGCGGAAGGAAACACCATATATTTT
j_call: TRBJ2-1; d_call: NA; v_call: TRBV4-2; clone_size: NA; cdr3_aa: CASSQDLGRLGEQFF; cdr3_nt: TGTGCCAGCAGCCAAGATTTAGGGAGACTGGGTGAGCAGTTCTTC
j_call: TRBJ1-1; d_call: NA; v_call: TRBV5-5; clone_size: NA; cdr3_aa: CASSLRQEGWKNTEAFF; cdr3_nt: TGTGCCAGCAGCTTGAGGCAGGAAGGTTGGAAGAACACTGAAGCTTTCTTT
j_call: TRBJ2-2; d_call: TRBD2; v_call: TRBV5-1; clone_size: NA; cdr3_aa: CASSLDGLSAGGPRTGELFF; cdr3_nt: TGCGCCAGCAGTTTGGATGGCCTTTCAGCGGGAGGGCCACGGACCGGGGAGCTGTTTTTT
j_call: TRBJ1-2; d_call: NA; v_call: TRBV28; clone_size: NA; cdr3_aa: CASSGDPYGYTF; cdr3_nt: TGTGCCAGCAGTGGAGACCCTTATGGCTACACCTTC
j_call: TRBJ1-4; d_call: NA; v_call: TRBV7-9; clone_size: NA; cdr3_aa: CASSFRRAGEKLFF; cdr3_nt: TGTGCCAGCAGCTTCAGGCGCGCGGGTGAAAAACTGTTTTTT
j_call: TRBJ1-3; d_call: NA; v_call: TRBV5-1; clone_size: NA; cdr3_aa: CASSFGGEGNTIYF; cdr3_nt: TGCGCCAGCAGCTTCGGGGGGGAAGGAAACACCATATATTTT
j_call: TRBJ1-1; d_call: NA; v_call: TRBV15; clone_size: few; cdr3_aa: CATSRDPNMNTEAFF; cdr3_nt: TGTGCCACCAGCAGAGATCCAAACATGAACACTGAAGCTTTCTTT
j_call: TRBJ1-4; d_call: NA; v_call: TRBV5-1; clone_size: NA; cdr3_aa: CASSPGPPQREEKLFF; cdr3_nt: TGCGCCAGCAGTCCTGGACCGCCTCAAAGGGAGGAAAAACTGTTTTTT
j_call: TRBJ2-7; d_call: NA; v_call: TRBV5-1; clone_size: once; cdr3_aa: CASSPLEGSYEQYF; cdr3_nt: TGCGCCAGCAGTCCTCTAGAGGGGAGCTACGAGCAGTACTTC
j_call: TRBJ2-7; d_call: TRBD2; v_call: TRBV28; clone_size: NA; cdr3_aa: CASSLGGLAGQYEQYF; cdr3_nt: TGTGCCAGCAGTTTAGGGGGACTAGCGGGGCAATACGAGCAGTACTTC
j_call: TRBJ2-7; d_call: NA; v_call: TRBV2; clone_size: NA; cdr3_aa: CASRSGTTYEQYF; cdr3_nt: TGTGCCAGCCGGTCCGGGACGACCTACGAGCAGTACTTC
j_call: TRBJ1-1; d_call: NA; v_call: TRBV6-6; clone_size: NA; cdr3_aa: CASSPLALNTEAFF; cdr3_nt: TGTGCCAGCAGCCCGTTGGCCTTGAACACTGAAGCTTTCTTT
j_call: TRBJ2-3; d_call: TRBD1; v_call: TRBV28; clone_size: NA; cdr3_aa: CASSLYGTGGDTQYF; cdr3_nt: TGTGCCAGCAGTTTATATGGGACAGGGGGAGATACGCAGTATTTT
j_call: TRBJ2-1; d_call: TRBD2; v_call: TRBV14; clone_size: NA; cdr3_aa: CASSQFLRTSGSYNEQFF; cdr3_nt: TGTGCCAGCAGCCAATTCCTTCGGACTAGCGGATCCTACAATGAGCAGTTCTTC
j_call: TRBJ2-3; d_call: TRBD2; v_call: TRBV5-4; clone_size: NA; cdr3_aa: CASSSAGGRTDTQYF; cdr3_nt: TGTGCCAGCAGCTCAGCGGGAGGGAGGACAGATACGCAGTATTTT